Below, one T cell receptor beta chain is given with its context. Its antigen is undetermined. The source of the sample is a study of siplizumab effects on memory and regulatory T cells. General observations from the study: Mappable alloreactive CD4+ clones came from Treg cells about 66% of the time on average with siplizumab, against 26.9% in controls.

Germline CDR1 MGHRA, CDR2 YSYEKL. V was trimmed by 0 bases and J by 3 bases, leaving 7 bases between them. This CDR3 contains 14 residues. The data were produced by immunoSEQ multiplex PCR, yet TCRdb's version contains in-frame clones alone and is incomplete. There are tens of thousands of clones in the sample; around 93% occur only once, and roughly 4.7% lies in the top ten. The sequenced material came from CD8+ T cells sorted from blood. This clonotype was sampled from a human donor in good health. The J gene is TRBJ2-3, the V gene TRBV4-1; no clear D gene. The CDR3 region is CASSQDGVTDTQYF. The CDR3 DNA is TGCGCCAGCAGCCAAGATGGGGTGACAGATACGCAGTATTTT.